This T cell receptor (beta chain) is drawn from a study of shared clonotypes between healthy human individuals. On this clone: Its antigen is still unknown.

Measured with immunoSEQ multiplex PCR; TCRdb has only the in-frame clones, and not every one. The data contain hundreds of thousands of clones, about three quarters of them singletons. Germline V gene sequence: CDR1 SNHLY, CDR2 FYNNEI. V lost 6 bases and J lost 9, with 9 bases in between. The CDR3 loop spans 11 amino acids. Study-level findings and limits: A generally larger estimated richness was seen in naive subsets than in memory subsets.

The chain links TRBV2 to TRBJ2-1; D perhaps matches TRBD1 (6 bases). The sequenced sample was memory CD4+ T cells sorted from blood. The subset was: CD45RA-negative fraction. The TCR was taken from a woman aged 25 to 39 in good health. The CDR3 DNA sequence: TGTGCCAGCAGGATGGACAGTGAGCAGTTCTTC. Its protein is CASRMDSEQFF.